This section outlines one T cell receptor beta chain sequence together with its context. In the study's own analysis: Reference gene primers were amplified, and this amplification served to estimate nucleated cell counts. TCRdb's copy holds only in-frame clones and misses some; the assay was immunoSEQ multiplex PCR. Clone size and the V and J calls come from that table; the DNA yielded D and trimming. Of 250,000 to 300,000 clones listed, around 93% are singletons. In terms of age and location, participants ranged from roughly 18 to 100 years and lived in about two dozen US areas. The sample is drawn from a study of blood T cell repertoires in COVID-19. At the level of the study: Both acute and convalescent COVID-19 samples were obtained from the United States, Italy and Spain. The analysed material was cDNA or gDNA that came from T cells, B-cell-depleted T cells, or PBMCs.

The CDR3 length is 15 residues. The V gene's germline CDR1 is MNHNS and CDR2 SASEGT. Trimming removed 0 bases at V and 5 bases at J, with 13 bases between. The V gene is TRBV6-1, the J gene TRBJ2-5; D is perhaps TRBD1 (5 bases). The sequence was collected from a human donor in a cohort exposed to, infected with or recovered from COVID-19 (not recorded which). The donor label of this sample is uncertain. The source material was PBMCs or T cells enriched from blood (not recorded which). As DNA, the CDR3 is TGTGCCAGCAGTGAAGCAAGGGGTGTTGGGGAGACCCAGTACTTC. It is translated as CASSEARGVGETQYF.